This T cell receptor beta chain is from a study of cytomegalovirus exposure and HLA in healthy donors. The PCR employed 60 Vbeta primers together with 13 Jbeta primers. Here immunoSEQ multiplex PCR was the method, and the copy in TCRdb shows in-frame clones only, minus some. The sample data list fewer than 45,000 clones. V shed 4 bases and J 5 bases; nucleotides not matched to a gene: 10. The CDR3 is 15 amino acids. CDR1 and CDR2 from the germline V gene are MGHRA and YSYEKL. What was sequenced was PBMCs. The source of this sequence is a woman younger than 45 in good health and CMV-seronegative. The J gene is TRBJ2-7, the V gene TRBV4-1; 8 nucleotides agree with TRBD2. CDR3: CASSPGLVLVHEQYF. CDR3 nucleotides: TGCGCCAGCAGCCCGGGACTAGTTTTAGTCCACGAGCAGTACTTC.